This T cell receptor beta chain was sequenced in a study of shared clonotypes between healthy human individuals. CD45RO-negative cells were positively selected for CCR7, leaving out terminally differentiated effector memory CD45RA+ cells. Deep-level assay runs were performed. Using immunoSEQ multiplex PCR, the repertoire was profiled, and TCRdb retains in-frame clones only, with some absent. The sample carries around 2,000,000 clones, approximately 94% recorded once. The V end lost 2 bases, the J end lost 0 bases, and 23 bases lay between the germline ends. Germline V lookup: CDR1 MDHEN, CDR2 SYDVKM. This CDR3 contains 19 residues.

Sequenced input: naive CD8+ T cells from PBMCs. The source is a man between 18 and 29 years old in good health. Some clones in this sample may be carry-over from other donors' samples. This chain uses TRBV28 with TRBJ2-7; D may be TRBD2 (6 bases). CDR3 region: CASSLNLGREDYLSYEQYF. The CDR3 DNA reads TGTGCCAGCAGTTTAAATCTGGGCAGGGAGGACTACCTCTCCTACGAGCAGTACTTC.